The entry below describes one T cell receptor (beta chain). What it recognizes is unknown. This CDR3 region has 16 residues. The germline CDR1 and CDR2 sequences are MDHEN and SYDVKM. J lost 4 bases, V lost 5 bases, and 11 bases had no gene match. A universal primer site arose from template switching, and cDNA bore unique molecular identifiers. Each CDR3 protein gets one entry after TCRdb re-called the 5' RACE reads with MiXCR. The sample includes 1.5 million to 2 million distinct CDR3 sequences, roughly 35% of them seen just once. This entry belongs to a study of identical twins. Regarding the study as a whole: The abundant beta clonotypes from cord blood had fewer insertions, and memory repertoires had none of this. Twin-shared out-of-frame alpha sequences showed excess low generation probability. In drawing conclusions, the study used cross-sectional statistical analysis and did not follow the same donors.

This chain uses TRBV28 with TRBJ1-2; 9 bases fit TRBD1. The sequencing input was cord blood. This TCR was sampled from a newborn girl in good health. The CDR3 DNA reads TGTGCCAGCAGTCCAATGGACTCGACAGGGGGCTATGGCTACACCTTC. Translating gives CASSPMDSTGGYGYTF.